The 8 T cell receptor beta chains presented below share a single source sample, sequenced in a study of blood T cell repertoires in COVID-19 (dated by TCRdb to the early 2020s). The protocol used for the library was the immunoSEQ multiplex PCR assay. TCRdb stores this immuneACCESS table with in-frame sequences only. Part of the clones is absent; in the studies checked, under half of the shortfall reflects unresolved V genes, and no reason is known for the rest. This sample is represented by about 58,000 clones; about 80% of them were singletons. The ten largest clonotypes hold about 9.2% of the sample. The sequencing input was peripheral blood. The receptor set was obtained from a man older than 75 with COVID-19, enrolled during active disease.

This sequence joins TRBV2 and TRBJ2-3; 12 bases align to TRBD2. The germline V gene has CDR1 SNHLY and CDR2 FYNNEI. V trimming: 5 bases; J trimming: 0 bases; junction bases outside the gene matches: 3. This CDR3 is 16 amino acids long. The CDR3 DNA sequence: TGTGCCAGCAGTCGACTAGCGGGAGATAGCACAGATACGCAGTATTTT. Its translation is CASSRLAGDSTDTQYF. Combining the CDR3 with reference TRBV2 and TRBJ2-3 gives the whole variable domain EPEVTQTPSHQVTQMGQEVILRCVPISNHLYFYWYRQILGQKVEFLVSFYNNEISEKSEIFDDQFSVERPDGSNFTLKIRSTKLEDSAMYFCASSRLAGDSTDTQYFGPGTRLTVL.

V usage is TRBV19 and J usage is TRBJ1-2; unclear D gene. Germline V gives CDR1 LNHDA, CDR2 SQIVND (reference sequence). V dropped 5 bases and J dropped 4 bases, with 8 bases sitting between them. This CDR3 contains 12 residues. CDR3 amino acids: CASSHTPYGYTF. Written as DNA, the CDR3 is TGTGCCAGTAGTCACACACCCTATGGCTACACCTTC.

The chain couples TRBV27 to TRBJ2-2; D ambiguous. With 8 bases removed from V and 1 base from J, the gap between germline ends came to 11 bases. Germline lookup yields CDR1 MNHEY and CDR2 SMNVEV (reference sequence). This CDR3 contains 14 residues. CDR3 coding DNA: TGTGCCAGCGCCCGGTCAGGGAACACCGGGGAGCTGTTTTTT. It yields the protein CASARSGNTGELFF.

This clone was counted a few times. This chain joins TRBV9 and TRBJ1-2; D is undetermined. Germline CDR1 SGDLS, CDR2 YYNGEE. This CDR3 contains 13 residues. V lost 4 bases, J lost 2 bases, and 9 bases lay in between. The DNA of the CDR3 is TGTGCCAGCAGCATTAGAACGAACTATGGCTACACCTTC. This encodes CASSIRTNYGYTF.

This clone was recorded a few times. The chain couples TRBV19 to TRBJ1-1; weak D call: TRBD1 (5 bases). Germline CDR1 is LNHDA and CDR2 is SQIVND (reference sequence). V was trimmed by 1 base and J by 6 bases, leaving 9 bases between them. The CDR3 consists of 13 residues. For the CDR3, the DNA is TGTGCCAGTAGTATAGGACAGTTGCCTGAAGCTTTCTTT. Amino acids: CASSIGQLPEAFF.

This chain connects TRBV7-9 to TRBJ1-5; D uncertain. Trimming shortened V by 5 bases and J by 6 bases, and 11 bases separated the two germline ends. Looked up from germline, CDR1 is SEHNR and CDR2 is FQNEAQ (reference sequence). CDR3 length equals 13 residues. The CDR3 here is CASSTRSSQPQHF. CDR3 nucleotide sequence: TGTGCCAGCAGCACTCGTTCGAGTCAGCCCCAGCATTTT.

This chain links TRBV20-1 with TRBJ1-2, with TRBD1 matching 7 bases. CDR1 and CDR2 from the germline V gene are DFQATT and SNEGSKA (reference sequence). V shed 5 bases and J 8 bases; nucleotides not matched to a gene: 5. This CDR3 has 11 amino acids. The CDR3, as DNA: TGCAGTGCTGAACAGGGGAACGGCTACACCTTC. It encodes CSAEQGNGYTF.

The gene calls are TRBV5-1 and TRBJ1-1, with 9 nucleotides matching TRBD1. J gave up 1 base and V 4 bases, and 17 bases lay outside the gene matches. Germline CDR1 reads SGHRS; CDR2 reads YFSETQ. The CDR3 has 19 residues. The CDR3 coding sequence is TGCGCCAGCAGCGGGGTTACAGGGGGCATACCAATTAAGAACACTGAAGCTTTCTTT. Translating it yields CASSGVTGGIPIKNTEAFF.